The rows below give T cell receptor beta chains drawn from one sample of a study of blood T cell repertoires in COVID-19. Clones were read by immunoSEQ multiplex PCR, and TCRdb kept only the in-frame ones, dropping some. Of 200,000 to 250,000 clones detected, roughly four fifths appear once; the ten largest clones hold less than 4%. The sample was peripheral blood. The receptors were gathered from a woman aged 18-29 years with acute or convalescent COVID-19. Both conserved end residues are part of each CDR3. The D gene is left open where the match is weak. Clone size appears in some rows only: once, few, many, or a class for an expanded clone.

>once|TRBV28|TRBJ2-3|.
CASSLSGTGTDTQYF
TGTGCCAGCAGCCTCTCCGGGACTGGCACAGATACGCAGTATTTT
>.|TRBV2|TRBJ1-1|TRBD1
CASSEQTGTGVNTEAFF
TGTGCCAGCAGTGAACAAACTGGGACAGGGGTGAACACTGAAGCTTTCTTT
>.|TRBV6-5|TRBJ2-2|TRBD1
CASSRQGWNGELFF
TGTGCCAGCAGTAGACAGGGGTGGAACGGGGAGCTGTTTTTT
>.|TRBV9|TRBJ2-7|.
CASSVGVTYEQYF
TGTGCCAGCAGCGTAGGAGTTACCTACGAGCAGTACTTC
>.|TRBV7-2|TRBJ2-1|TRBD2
CASSLDVSGRGNEQFF
TGTGCCAGCAGCTTAGATGTGAGCGGGAGAGGTAATGAGCAGTTCTTC
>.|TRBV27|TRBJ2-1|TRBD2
CASSLRYGTSGGGSYNEQFF
TGTGCCAGCAGTCTCCGATACGGGACTAGCGGGGGGGGCTCCTACAATGAGCAGTTCTTC
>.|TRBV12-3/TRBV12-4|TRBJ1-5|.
CASSLSIQPQHF
TGTGCCAGCAGTTTATCAATTCAGCCCCAGCATTTT
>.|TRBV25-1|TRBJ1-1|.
CASSEAGEATEAFF
TGTGCCAGCAGTGAGGCAGGGGAAGCCACTGAAGCTTTCTTT
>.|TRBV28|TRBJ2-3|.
CASSIPSFTDTQYF
TGTGCCAGCAGCATACCTAGCTTCACAGATACGCAGTATTTT
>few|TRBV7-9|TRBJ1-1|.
CATHLGGRGAFF
TGTGCCACGCACTTGGGGGGGCGCGGAGCTTTCTTT
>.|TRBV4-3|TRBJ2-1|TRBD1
CASSQGTGTGGDEQFF
TGCGCCAGCAGCCAAGGGACCGGGACAGGGGGCGATGAGCAGTTCTTC
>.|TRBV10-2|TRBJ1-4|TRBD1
CASSDRTGGATNEKLFF
TGCGCCAGCAGTGACCGGACAGGGGGCGCAACTAATGAAAAACTGTTTTTT